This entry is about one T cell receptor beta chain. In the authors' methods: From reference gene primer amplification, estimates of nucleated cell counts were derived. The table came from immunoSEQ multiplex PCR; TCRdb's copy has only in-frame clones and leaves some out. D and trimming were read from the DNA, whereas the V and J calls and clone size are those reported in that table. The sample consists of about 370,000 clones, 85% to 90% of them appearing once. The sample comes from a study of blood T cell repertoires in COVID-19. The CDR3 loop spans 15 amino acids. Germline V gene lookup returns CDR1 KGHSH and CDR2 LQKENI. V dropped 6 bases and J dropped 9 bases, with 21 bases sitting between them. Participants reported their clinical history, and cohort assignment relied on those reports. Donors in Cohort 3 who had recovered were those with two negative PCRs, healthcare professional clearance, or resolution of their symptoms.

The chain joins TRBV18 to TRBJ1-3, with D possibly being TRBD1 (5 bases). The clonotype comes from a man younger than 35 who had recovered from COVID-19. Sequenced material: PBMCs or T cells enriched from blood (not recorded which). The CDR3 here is CASSPAPGTGGTIYF. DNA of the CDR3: TGTGCCAGCTCGCCTGCACCGGGGACCGGGGGCACCATATATTTT.